The clone carrying this T cell receptor (beta chain) was counted a few times. The antigen is undetermined. The data were taken from a study of cytomegalovirus exposure and HLA in healthy donors. General study findings and limits: A later analysis found common viral pathogens apparently linked to several of the most significant clusters. The majority of TCR sequences were rare, yet some public TCRs appeared in many donors.

Though nominally healthy at sampling, donors likely had unrecorded immune exposures. Primers: 60 Vbeta forward and 13 Jbeta reverse. Generated by immunoSEQ multiplex PCR, the TCRdb table keeps only in-frame clones and is missing some. The sample lists some 170,000 clones, roughly 70% occurring once. V lost 4 bases to trimming and J lost 4 bases, with 11 bases between them. The CDR3 is 13 amino acids. Germline V CDR1 and CDR2: SGHKS, YYEKEE (reference sequence). The genes are TRBV5-5 and TRBJ1-1; the D is unclear. The clonotype comes from a woman aged 25 to 39 in good health and CMV-seronegative. The sample taken for sequencing was PBMCs. Written as DNA, the CDR3 is TGTGCCAGCAGCCGAGTTCTAGGCACTGAAGCTTTCTTT. Translated, it gives CASSRVLGTEAFF. Full variable domain (rest looked up from reference TRBV5-5 and TRBJ1-1): DAGVTQSPTHLIKTRGQQVTLRCSPISGHKSVSWYQQVLGQGPQFIFQYYEKEERGRGNFPDRFSARQFPNYSSELNVNALLLGDSALYLCASSRVLGTEAFFGQGTRLTVV.